The clone carrying this T cell receptor (beta chain) was counted only a few times. Indicated time point: before trial treatment. Along with nivolumab and ipilimumab, donors received aspirin, low-dose cyclophosphamide and low-dose radiotherapy. Advanced solid tumors lacking tumor-infiltrating lymphocytes were present in eligible patients. TRAV- and TRBV-specific primers, spanning alpha and beta chains, primed first-strand cDNA. The PCR that amplified TCRs ran for approximately 20 cycles, relying on a constant-region primer and a V-primer adapter. The mRNA which had been isolated was amplified by in vitro transcription. TCRdb recomputed calls from the reads with MiXCR, one row per CDR3 protein. The sample contains tens of thousands of distinct CDR3 sequences, about 28% of which appear only once. Deletions cut 1 base from V and 3 bases from J, with 9 bases between. The CDR3 spans 14 residues. CDR1 LGHDT and CDR2 YNNKEL come from the germline V gene (reference sequence).

This sample was taken from a study of low-dose radiotherapy and immunotherapy resistance in tumors. Across the study: Intravenous administration to patients comprised nivolumab at 240 mg every two weeks and ipilimumab at 1 mg/kg every six weeks.

This TCR derives from a male donor with gallbladder cancer. The chain couples TRBV3-1 to TRBJ1-2, with D possibly TRBD1 on 6 matching bases. This specimen was PBMCs, taken before treatment. This CDR3 is CASSQGTADYGYTF. Here the CDR3 DNA reads TGTGCCAGCAGCCAAGGGACAGCTGACTATGGCTACACCTTC.